Below are 15 T cell receptor beta chains sequenced from a single sample in a study of cytomegalovirus exposure and HLA in healthy donors. PCR was performed using 60 Vbeta and 13 Jbeta primers. Generated by immunoSEQ multiplex PCR, the TCRdb table keeps only in-frame clones and is missing some. The sample yields 100,000 to 150,000 clones, 6.5% to 9.5% seen once. The sample taken for sequencing was PBMCs. These receptors originate from a man aged 40-49 years in good health and CMV-seronegative.

This clone has only a few counts. This chain links TRBV19 with TRBJ1-6, with 9 bases that match TRBD1. Trimming cost V 5 bases and J 4 bases; bases outside gene matches: 6. The CDR3 consists of 16 residues. Germline V gives CDR1 LNHDA, CDR2 SQIVND (reference sequence). The CDR3 DNA reads as TGTGCCAGTAGTGTGACAGGGGGGAATTATAATTCACCCCTCCACTTT. It encodes CASSVTGGNYNSPLHF.

A word on this clone: The CDR3 does not close with the conserved phenylalanine or tryptophan, likely indicating a read error. V gene TRBV15 combines with J gene TRBJ2-2; D is perhaps TRBD2 (6 bases). Looked up from germline, CDR1 is LNHNV and CDR2 is YYDKDF (reference sequence). Trimming removed 0 bases from V and 8 bases from J, with 10 bases in between. The CDR3 is made up of 14 amino acids. The CDR3 reads CATSRDRETGELFL. CDR3 bases: TGTGCCACCAGCAGAGATCGGGAGACAGGGGAGCTGTTTTTG.

The table lists this clone with a few counts. The chain recombines TRBV7-2 with TRBJ1-1; 7 nucleotides agree with TRBD1. This CDR3 has 14 residues. V lost 5 bases, J lost 5 bases, and 8 bases stayed unmatched. Germline V gene lookup returns CDR1 SGHTA and CDR2 FQGNSA. CDR3 DNA sequence: TGTGCCAGCAGCCGTCAGGGGGTTCGGACTGAAGCTTTCTTT. Residues: CASSRQGVRTEAFF. The full variable domain, in which reference TRBV7-2 and TRBJ1-1 provide the parts outside the CDR3, is GAGVSQSPSNKVTEKGKDVELRCDPISGHTALYWYRQSLGQGLEFLIYFQGNSAPDKSGLPSDRFSAERTGGSVSTLTIQRTQQEDSAVYLCASSRQGVRTEAFFGQGTRLTVV.

The V and J genes are TRBV6-4 and TRBJ2-3, with D possibly being TRBD1 (8 bases). The CDR3 runs to 16 residues. The germline V gene encodes CDR1 MRHNA and CDR2 SNTAGT. The V end lost 1 base, the J end lost 3 bases, and 14 bases lay between the germline ends. The chain's CDR3 is CASSDFGQGGTDTQYF. CDR3 bases: TGTGCCAGCAGTGACTTCGGACAGGGAGGGACAGATACGCAGTATTTT.

The V call is TRBV29-1, the J call TRBJ1-2, with D possibly matching TRBD1 (5 bases). CDR1 and CDR2 from the germline V gene are SQVTM and ANQGSEA. V gave up 6 bases and J gave up 7 bases, with 21 bases separating them. There are 14 residues in the CDR3. CDR3 loop: CSVTGTLRMGGYTF. CDR3 in DNA: TGCAGCGTAACCGGGACTCTTCGAATGGGTGGCTACACCTTC.

The CDR3 spells CAFVDRGNTEAFF. CDR3 nucleotide sequence: TGTGCCTTCGTAGACAGGGGGAACACTGAAGCTTTCTTT. The rearrangement uses TRBV30 and TRBJ1-1, with 8 bases lining up with TRBD1. The CDR3 is made up of 13 amino acids. Germline V CDR1 and CDR2: GTSNPN, SVGIG (reference sequence). V lost 7 bases and J lost 1; bases outside the gene matches: 5.

This clone showed up just a few times. V is TRBV10-1 and J is TRBJ2-7; maybe TRBD1 (6 bases). The V gene lost 4 bases and the J gene lost 2 bases, with 15 bases spanning the gap. Germline CDR1 reads WNHNN; CDR2 reads SYGVQD (reference sequence). The CDR3 runs to 15 residues. CDR3 coding DNA: TGCGCCAGCAGTGGTGGCCGGGACACCACCTACGAGCAGTACTTC. It is translated as CASSGGRDTTYEQYF.

This clone was detected a few times. The V and J genes are TRBV28 and TRBJ2-7; tentative D call: TRBD1 (6 bases). This CDR3 has 15 residues. Germline V gene data show CDR1 as MDHEN and CDR2 as SYDVKM. Between the trimmed V and J ends, which lost 7 bases and 2 bases, there was a span of 18 bases. The CDR3 is CASTMTRTATYEQYF. The CDR3 DNA is TGTGCCAGCACCATGACGAGGACAGCAACCTACGAGCAGTACTTC.

V gene TRBV5-6 combines with J gene TRBJ1-1; no clear D. The V end was cut by 1 base, the J end by 0 bases, with 4 bases between. The CDR3 consists of 13 residues. The germline V gene encodes CDR1 SGHDT and CDR2 YYEEEE. CDR3 residues: CASSLQMNTEAFF. The CDR3, as DNA: TGTGCCAGCAGCTTGCAAATGAACACTGAAGCTTTCTTT.

This clone was recorded a few times. The same CDR3 arises from other DNA sequences in this sample as well. The chain uses TRBV7-3 and TRBJ1-1, with a weak D call TRBD1 (6 bases). The CDR3 length is 13 residues. The ends were cut back, 6 bases at V and 2 bases at J, with 10 bases in the middle. Germline CDR1 is SGHTA and CDR2 is FQGTGA. The CDR3 DNA is TGTGCCAGCAGTCAGACAGGAAACACTGAAGCTTTCTTT. Amino acid sequence: CASSQTGNTEAFF.

V gene TRBV7-2 combines with J gene TRBJ2-1; D is uncertain. In germline, CDR1 is SGHTA, CDR2 FQGNSA. Deletions cut 3 bases from V and 6 bases from J, with 9 bases between. The CDR3 length is 13 residues. The CDR3 is CASSFEATNEQFF. The CDR3 DNA reads TGTGCCAGCAGCTTTGAAGCGACCAATGAGCAGTTCTTC.

J is TRBJ2-7 and V is TRBV7-9, with D hard to call. This CDR3 contains 12 residues. CDR1 is SEHNR and CDR2 is FQNEAQ in the germline V gene (reference sequence). The V end lost 6 bases, the J end lost 7 bases, and 13 bases lay between the germline ends. The CDR3 spells CASRLSAWEQYF. In nucleotides, the CDR3 is TGTGCCAGCAGATTAAGCGCATGGGAGCAGTACTTC.

The chain combines TRBV5-1 with TRBJ2-6; tentatively, D is TRBD2 (5 bases). CDR3 length: 16 amino acids. The V end was cut by 4 bases, the J end by 0 bases, with 11 bases between. CDR1 SGHRS and CDR2 YFSETQ come from the germline V gene. CDR3 nucleotides: TGCGCCAGCAGCCCCGACGAGGGCTCTGGGGCCAACGTCCTGACTTTC. Amino acids: CASSPDEGSGANVLTF.

The chain carries TRBV27 and TRBJ1-2; TRBD1 matches 8 bases. The CDR3 contains 16 residues. V shed 5 bases, J shed 2 bases, and the junction held 10 bases outside the gene matches. The germline V gene has CDR1 MNHEY and CDR2 SMNVEV (reference sequence). The DNA of the CDR3 is TGTGCCAGCAGTCCCGGGACAGGTCCCCAGAACTATGGCTACACCTTC. Residues: CASSPGTGPQNYGYTF.

This clone was found a few times. Distinct nucleotide sequences in the sample also encode this CDR3. The chain recombines TRBV5-1 with TRBJ1-4; D gene uncertain. This CDR3 contains 13 residues. CDR1 and CDR2 from the germline V gene are SGHRS and YFSETQ. Trimming took off 0 bases at V and 5 bases at J, with 5 bases between the two ends. The CDR3 loop is CASSLAGNEKLFF. The CDR3 nucleotides read TGCGCCAGCAGCTTGGCGGGGAATGAAAAACTGTTTTTT.